The present T cell receptor beta chain was sequenced within a study of blood T cell repertoires in COVID-19. The participants were between about 18 and 95 years old and came from about two dozen US areas. Cohort allocation depended upon clinical history that participants reported. Germline V lookup: CDR1 PRHDT, CDR2 FYEKMQ (reference sequence). This CDR3 comprises 14 residues. V was cut by 5 bases and J by 4 bases, with 13 bases left in between. The table came from immunoSEQ multiplex PCR; TCRdb's copy has only in-frame clones and leaves some out. The table includes approximately 380,000 clones, more than 75% detected once.

This receptor was identified in a young woman who had recovered from COVID-19. The chain employs TRBV13 and TRBJ2-3; the D gene is possibly TRBD2 (5 bases). The specimen was PBMCs or T cells enriched from blood (not recorded which). In DNA form, the CDR3 reads TGTGCCAGCAGCCCTGGACTGGCCCCAGATACGCAGTATTTT. Amino acids: CASSPGLAPDTQYF.